The 29 T cell receptor beta chains listed next were all sequenced from one sample in a study of blood T cell repertoires in COVID-19. The data were produced by immunoSEQ multiplex PCR, yet TCRdb's version contains in-frame clones alone and is incomplete. This table holds about 380,000 clones, about 90% found once. The sequenced sample was PBMCs or T cells enriched from blood (not recorded which). The receptor set was obtained from a young woman who had recovered from COVID-19.

This chain connects TRBV5-4 to TRBJ2-3; the D gene is possibly TRBD2 (5 bases). The CDR3 loop spans 15 amino acids. CDR1 is SGHNT, CDR2 YYREEE, per germline (reference sequence). Between the trimmed V and J ends, which lost 2 bases and 3 bases, there was a span of 13 bases. The CDR3 sequence is CASSFSPRGTDTQYF. The CDR3 nucleotides are TGTGCCAGCAGCTTTTCCCCCCGGGGAACAGATACGCAGTATTTT.

This chain connects TRBV5-1 to TRBJ2-5; perhaps TRBD2 as D (5 bases). The germline V and J ends were trimmed by 0 bases and 5 bases, with 14 bases remaining between them. CDR3 size: 15 residues. Germline CDR1 and CDR2: SGHRS and YFSETQ. The CDR3 loop is CASSLDRSGLETQYF. The CDR3 coding sequence is TGCGCCAGCAGCTTGGACCGCTCGGGATTGGAGACCCAGTACTTC. Supplemented by reference TRBV5-1 and TRBJ2-5, the full variable domain reads KAGVTQTPRYLIKTRGQQVTLSCSPISGHRSVSWYQQTPGQGLQFLFEYFSETQRNKGNFPGRFSGRQFSNSRSEMNVSTLELGDSALYLCASSLDRSGLETQYFGPGTRLLVL.

Here the CDR3 reads CASSVAEAHGEKLFF. The CDR3 DNA reads TGTGCCAGCAGTGTTGCGGAGGCGCACGGTGAAAAACTGTTTTTT. The chain links TRBV2 to TRBJ1-4, with D uncertain. Per germline, CDR1 SNHLY and CDR2 FYNNEI. The CDR3 extends over 15 amino acids. V was pared by 4 bases and J by 7 bases, with 16 bases between.

The V and J genes are TRBV7-8 and TRBJ1-4, with D maybe TRBD1 (5 bases). The germline V and J ends were trimmed by 6 bases and 0 bases, with 11 bases remaining between them. Germline V gives CDR1 SGHVS, CDR2 FQNEAQ. This CDR3 contains 15 residues. CDR3 loop: CASRKTGATNEKLFF. The CDR3 region has the DNA TGTGCCAGCAGGAAGACGGGGGCAACTAATGAAAAACTGTTTTTT. The full variable domain, in which reference TRBV7-8 and TRBJ1-4 provide the parts outside the CDR3, is GAGVSQSPRYKVAKRGQDVALRCDPISGHVSLFWYQQALGQGPEFLTYFQNEAQLDKSGLPSDRFFAERPEGSVSTLKIQRTQQEDSAVYLCASRKTGATNEKLFFGSGTQLSVL.

The rearrangement uses TRBV19 and TRBJ1-2; D perhaps matches TRBD1 (5 bases). This CDR3 contains 16 residues. Per germline, CDR1 LNHDA and CDR2 SQIVND (reference sequence). Between the trimmed V and J ends, which lost 5 bases and 1 base, there was a span of 17 bases. The CDR3 DNA follows: TGTGCCAGTAGTTCCCTGCGGGGGGGACTTAACTATGGCTACACCTTC. Translation gives CASSSLRGGLNYGYTF. Together with reference TRBV19 and TRBJ1-2, the CDR3 gives the full variable domain: DGGITQSPKYLFRKEGQNVTLSCEQNLNHDAMYWYRQDPGQGLRLIYYSQIVNDFQKGDIAEGYSVSREKKESFPLTVTSAQKNPTAFYLCASSSLRGGLNYGYTFGSGTRLTVV.

The V and J genes are TRBV6-1 and TRBJ2-1; no reliable D call. V lost 3 bases and J lost 0, with 9 bases in between. There are 15 residues in the CDR3. Germline lookup yields CDR1 MNHNS and CDR2 SASEGT. CDR3 loop: CASSEYFGSYNEQFF. The CDR3 DNA reads as TGTGCCAGCAGTGAGTATTTCGGCTCCTACAATGAGCAGTTCTTC.

A word on this clone: Relative to the germline gene, one junction end is altered; a read error may explain this. The chain combines TRBV2 with TRBJ1-2, with D unresolved. The CDR3 is made up of 11 amino acids. CDR1 is SNHLY and CDR2 is FYNNEI in the germline V gene. The chain's CDR3 is CASSEEHSLVF. The CDR3 bases are TGTGCCAGCAGTGAAGAACACAGTCTCGTTTTC.

The CDR3 region has the DNA TGTGCCAGTAGCGACAGCTATAATTCACCCCTCCACTTT. It codes for CASSDSYNSPLHF. The chain joins TRBV19 to TRBJ1-6; tentatively, D is TRBD1 (5 bases). Per the germline V gene, CDR1 is LNHDA and CDR2 is SQIVND (reference sequence). The V gene lost 6 bases and the J gene lost 3 bases, with 6 bases spanning the gap. The CDR3 runs 13 residues.

The chain combines TRBV10-1 with TRBJ1-4, with D perhaps matching TRBD1 (6 bases). V dropped 4 bases and J dropped 9 bases, with 18 bases sitting between them. Germline V gene data show CDR1 as WNHNN and CDR2 as SYGVQD (reference sequence). This CDR3 is built from 15 residues. The CDR3 loop is CASSGTGFSIQKLFF. CDR3 DNA: TGCGCCAGCAGTGGCACAGGGTTCTCCATCCAAAAACTGTTTTTT.

This rearrangement joins TRBV7-9 to TRBJ1-1; D is uncertain. Per germline, CDR1 SEHNR and CDR2 FQNEAQ (reference sequence). The CDR3 contains 11 residues. V was shortened by 4 bases and J by 10 bases, with 10 bases between the two germline ends. This CDR3 is CASSSLGGAFF. The CDR3 nucleotides read TGTGCCAGCAGCTCACTCGGTGGAGCTTTCTTT.

V is TRBV6-5 and J is TRBJ2-7; 7 nucleotides agree with TRBD1. The CDR3 contains 13 residues. Unmatched junction bases numbered 3, after V lost 5 bases and J lost 2 bases. Germline loops: CDR1 MNHEY, CDR2 SVGAGI. The CDR3 sequence: CASSPGTAYEQYF. The CDR3 DNA reads TGTGCCAGCAGTCCTGGGACAGCCTACGAGCAGTACTTC.

The chain links TRBV24-1 to TRBJ1-4, with 7 bases identical to TRBD1. V was pared by 3 bases and J by 8 bases, with 8 bases of the junction left unmatched. There are 15 residues in the CDR3. CDR1 is KGHDR, CDR2 SFDVKD, per germline. CDR3 region: CATSDPGQAGEKLFF. The CDR3 coding sequence is TGTGCCACCAGTGATCCAGGACAGGCCGGCGAAAAACTGTTTTTT.

This clone was observed once. The chain combines TRBV5-6 with TRBJ2-7; D might be TRBD1 (6 bases). Per the germline V gene, CDR1 is SGHDT and CDR2 is YYEEEE. V lost 2 bases to trimming and J lost 6 bases, with 9 bases between them. The CDR3 is 12 amino acids. The CDR3 protein is CASSFSGVEQYF. The CDR3 DNA is TGTGCCAGCAGCTTCTCAGGGGTCGAGCAGTACTTC.

The chain combines TRBV6-5 with TRBJ1-5; D possibly corresponds to TRBD1 (6 bases). There are 15 residues in the CDR3. Germline V lookup: CDR1 MNHEY, CDR2 SVGAGI. V was clipped by 6 bases and J by 3 bases, with 15 bases between them. CDR3 sequence (DNA): TGTGCCAGCAGCGATTTACAGGGAGACAATCAGCCCCAGCATTTT. As protein: CASSDLQGDNQPQHF.

The gene calls are TRBV19 and TRBJ1-1, with 8 bases lining up with TRBD1. CDR1 and CDR2 (germline): LNHDA, SQIVND (reference sequence). The CDR3 spans 15 residues. Germline trimming cut 4 bases from V and 5 bases from J; bases unmatched to any gene: 9. CDR3 in amino acids: CASSTPQGAGTEAFF. Here the CDR3 DNA reads TGTGCCAGTAGTACCCCTCAGGGGGCTGGGACTGAAGCTTTCTTT.

The genes are TRBV28 and TRBJ2-3, with 7 bases lining up with TRBD2. CDR3 length: 16 amino acids. CDR1 is MDHEN and CDR2 is SYDVKM in the germline V gene. Trimming cost V 7 bases and J 2 bases; bases outside gene matches: 12. The CDR3 bases are TGTGCCAGCACCTGGGGAGCGGGGCCCGACACAGATACGCAGTATTTT. It codes for CASTWGAGPDTDTQYF.

V gene TRBV13 combines with J gene TRBJ2-1; TRBD2 agrees at 8 bases. V lost 4 bases and J lost 6; bases outside the gene matches: 5. Germline CDR1 PRHDT, CDR2 FYEKMQ (reference sequence). The CDR3 extends over 14 amino acids. The CDR3: CASSWGTRVNEQFF. The CDR3 nucleotides read TGTGCCAGCAGCTGGGGGACTAGAGTCAATGAGCAGTTCTTC.

The V gene is TRBV6-4, the J gene TRBJ2-2, with 8 positions matching TRBD2. The V gene's germline CDR1 is MRHNA and CDR2 SNTAGT. V lost 3 bases, J lost 2 bases, and 11 bases stayed unmatched. CDR3 size: 18 residues. CDR3 in DNA: TGTGCCAGCAGTGAATATCCAGCGGGAGTGATTAACACCGGGGAGCTGTTTTTT. Translating it yields CASSEYPAGVINTGELFF.

J is TRBJ2-1 and V is TRBV7-2; TRBD2 aligns across 12 bases. After removal of 2 bases from V and 7 bases from J, the junction contained 3 bases not matched to a gene. The V gene's germline CDR1 is SGHTA and CDR2 FQGNSA. This CDR3 spans 15 amino acids. CDR3 protein: CASSLMGLAGNEQFF. CDR3 DNA sequence: TGTGCCAGCAGCTTAATGGGACTAGCGGGTAATGAGCAGTTCTTC.

The chain recombines TRBV5-6 with TRBJ1-2, with D maybe TRBD1 (5 bases). V dropped 5 bases and J dropped 5 bases, with 10 bases sitting between them. The CDR3 loop spans 12 amino acids. The germline CDR1 and CDR2 sequences are SGHDT and YYEEEE. Here the CDR3 reads CASRSRGYGYTF. The CDR3 DNA reads TGTGCCAGCAGATCTCGGGGGTATGGCTACACCTTC.

This rearrangement joins TRBV6-2 or TRBV6-3 to TRBJ1-1; the D is unclear. V dropped 5 bases and J dropped 3 bases, with 10 bases sitting between them. The CDR3 is 13 amino acids. CDR1 MNHEY and CDR2 SVGEGT come from the germline V gene. This CDR3 reads CASSKPTDTEAFF. In nucleotides, the CDR3 is TGTGCCAGCAGTAAACCCACGGACACTGAAGCTTTCTTT.

The V call is TRBV11-2, the J call TRBJ2-1; 7 bases are a match to TRBD2. The ends lost 2 bases at V and 5 bases at J; junction bases unmatched: 12. The germline V gene has CDR1 SGHAT and CDR2 FQNNGV. The CDR3 runs 17 residues. DNA of the CDR3: TGTGCCAGCAGCTTAATATGGTCGGGAGGACCGAACAATGAGCAGTTCTTC. It codes for CASSLIWSGGPNNEQFF.

A few counts support this clone. This sequence joins TRBV24-1 and TRBJ1-1; D gene unclear. V was clipped by 6 bases and J by 0 bases, with 7 bases between them. The length of the CDR3 is 13 residues. Germline CDR1 reads KGHDR; CDR2 reads SFDVKD. This CDR3 reads CATSTTVNTEAFF. The CDR3 nucleotides read TGTGCCACCAGTACCACAGTGAACACTGAAGCTTTCTTT.

This clone was detected only once. The chain is built from TRBV5-6 and TRBJ2-2, with 11 bases aligning to TRBD2. Germline CDR1 is SGHDT and CDR2 is YYEEEE. The trim removed 1 base at V and 4 bases at J, leaving 6 bases unmatched. This CDR3 is built from 17 residues. CDR3: CASSLLASGGPTGELFF. CDR3 nucleotide sequence: TGTGCCAGCAGCTTGTTGGCTAGCGGGGGGCCCACCGGGGAGCTGTTTTTT.

This clone was recorded a few times. This chain links TRBV6-1 with TRBJ1-5; 8 bases are a match to TRBD1. Germline assignment: CDR1 MNHNS and CDR2 SASEGT. The CDR3 runs 16 residues. V was pared by 0 bases and J by 2 bases, with 3 bases of the junction left unmatched. The CDR3 is CASSEASGQGNQPQHF. The CDR3 DNA reads TGTGCCAGCAGTGAAGCGTCGGGACAGGGCAATCAGCCCCAGCATTTT.

This chain joins TRBV18 and TRBJ2-7, with 8 bases matching TRBD1. Germline V gene data show CDR1 as KGHSH and CDR2 as LQKENI. Trimming at V came to 4 bases and at J to 4 bases, leaving 6 bases not matched to a gene. This CDR3 comprises 14 residues. CDR3 sequence: CASSQDRARYEQYF. CDR3 sequence (DNA): TGTGCCAGCTCACAGGACAGGGCTCGGTACGAGCAGTACTTC.

The chain joins TRBV5-5 to TRBJ1-4; D gene uncertain. The germline V gene encodes CDR1 SGHKS and CDR2 YYEKEE (reference sequence). Trimming took 5 bases from V and 8 from J, leaving 13 bases between them. The CDR3 contains 13 residues. CDR3 amino acids: CASRPPEREKLFF. CDR3 nucleotides: TGTGCCAGCAGACCACCAGAGCGGGAAAAACTGTTTTTT.

This clone appeared a single time. This chain links TRBV2 with TRBJ2-2; 8 nucleotides agree with TRBD2. CDR3 size: 16 residues. Germline CDR1 is SNHLY and CDR2 is FYNNEI. Trimming at V came to 6 bases and at J to 0 bases, leaving 6 bases not matched to a gene. Written as DNA, the CDR3 is TGTGCCAGCAGCCCCAGCGGGAGAACGAACACCGGGGAGCTGTTTTTT. This gives the protein CASSPSGRTNTGELFF.

V and J are TRBV30 and TRBJ1-5, with D hard to call. V gave up 0 bases and J gave up 5 bases, with 8 bases separating them. The CDR3 totals 13 residues. The germline V gene encodes CDR1 GTSNPN and CDR2 SVGIG (reference sequence). CDR3 sequence: CAWSVNGHQPQHF. The CDR3 region has the DNA TGTGCCTGGAGTGTTAACGGTCATCAGCCCCAGCATTTT.